This T cell receptor beta chain was sequenced in a study of CD8+ T cells in alopecia areata. Overall study: Tofacitinib administration to treated patients was oral, at 5 to 10 mg twice daily.

Points on this clone: Its antigen is not identified.

RNA was extracted and reverse transcribed into cDNA as the sequencing template. Measured with immunoSEQ multiplex PCR; TCRdb has only the in-frame clones, and not every one. The sample has roughly 220,000 clones, approximately 67% seen once. The sample's treatment: oral pan-JAK inhibitor, 5-10 mg twice daily. From alopecia areata patients, lesional scalp punch biopsies and peripheral blood were collected. The CDR3 length is 14 residues. V was trimmed by 4 bases and J by 2 bases, leaving 11 bases between them. Germline-derived CDR1 and CDR2 are SGHTA and FQGNSA. Study-level points and caveats: Sequence data from scalp samples additionally include resident alphabeta T cells of normal skin.

The J gene is TRBJ1-2, the V gene TRBV7-2, with D possibly TRBD1 on 6 matching bases. The sample consisted of CD4+ T cells sorted from blood, taken at approximately week 45, from a patient treated with tofacitinib. This clonotype originated in a human donor with alopecia areata. The CDR3, as DNA: TGTGCCAGCAGCTCAGGGGTCTCGAACTATGGCTACACCTTC. It yields the protein CASSSGVSNYGYTF.